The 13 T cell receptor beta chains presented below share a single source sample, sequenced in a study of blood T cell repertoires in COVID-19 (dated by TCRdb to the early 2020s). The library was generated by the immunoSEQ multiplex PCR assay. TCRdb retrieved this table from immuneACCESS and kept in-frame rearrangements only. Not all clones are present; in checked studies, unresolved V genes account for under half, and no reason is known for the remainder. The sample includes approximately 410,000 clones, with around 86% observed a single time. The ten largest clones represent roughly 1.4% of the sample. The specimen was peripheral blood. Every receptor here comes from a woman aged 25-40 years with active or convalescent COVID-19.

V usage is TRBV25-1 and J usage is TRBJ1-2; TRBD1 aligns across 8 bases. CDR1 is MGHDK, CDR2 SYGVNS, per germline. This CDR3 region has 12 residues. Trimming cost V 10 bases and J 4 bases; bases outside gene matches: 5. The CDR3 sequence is CATRTGSYGYTF. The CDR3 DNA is TGTGCCACCCGGACAGGGAGCTATGGCTACACCTTC.

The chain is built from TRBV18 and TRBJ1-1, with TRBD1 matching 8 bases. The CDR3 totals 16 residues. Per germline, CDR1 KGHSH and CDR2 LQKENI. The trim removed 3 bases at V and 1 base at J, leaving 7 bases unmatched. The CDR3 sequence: CASSPRQGSGNTEAFF. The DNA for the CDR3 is TGTGCCAGCTCACCGCGACAGGGGAGTGGGAACACTGAAGCTTTCTTT.

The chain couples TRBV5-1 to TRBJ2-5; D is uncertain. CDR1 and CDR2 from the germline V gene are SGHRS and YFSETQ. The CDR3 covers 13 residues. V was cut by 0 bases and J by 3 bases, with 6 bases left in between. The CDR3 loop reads CASSLDTEETQYF. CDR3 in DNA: TGCGCCAGCAGCTTGGATACAGAAGAGACCCAGTACTTC.

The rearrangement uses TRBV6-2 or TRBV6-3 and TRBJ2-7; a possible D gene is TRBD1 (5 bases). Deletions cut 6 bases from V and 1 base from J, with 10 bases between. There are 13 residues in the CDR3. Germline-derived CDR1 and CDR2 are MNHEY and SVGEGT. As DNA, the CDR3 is TGTGCCAGCAGCCACAGGTTATCCTACGAGCAGTACTTC. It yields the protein CASSHRLSYEQYF.

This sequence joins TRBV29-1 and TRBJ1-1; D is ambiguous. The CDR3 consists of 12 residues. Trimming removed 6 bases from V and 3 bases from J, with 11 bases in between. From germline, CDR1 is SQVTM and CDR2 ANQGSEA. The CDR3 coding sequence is TGCAGCGTAGGCAGGATGGACACTGAAGCTTTCTTT. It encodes CSVGRMDTEAFF.

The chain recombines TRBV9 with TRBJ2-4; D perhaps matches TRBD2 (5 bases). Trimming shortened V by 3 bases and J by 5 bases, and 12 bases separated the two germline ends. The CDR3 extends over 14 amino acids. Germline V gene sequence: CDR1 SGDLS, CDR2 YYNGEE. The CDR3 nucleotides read TGTGCCAGCAGCGACGGACTCTTCCAAAACATTCAGTACTTC. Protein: CASSDGLFQNIQYF.

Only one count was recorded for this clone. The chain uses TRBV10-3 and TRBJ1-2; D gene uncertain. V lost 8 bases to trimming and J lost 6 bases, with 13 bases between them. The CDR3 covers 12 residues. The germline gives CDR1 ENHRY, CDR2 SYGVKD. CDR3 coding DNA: TGTGCCATCCTTACGAGCAGGAATGGCTACACCTTC. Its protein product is CAILTSRNGYTF.

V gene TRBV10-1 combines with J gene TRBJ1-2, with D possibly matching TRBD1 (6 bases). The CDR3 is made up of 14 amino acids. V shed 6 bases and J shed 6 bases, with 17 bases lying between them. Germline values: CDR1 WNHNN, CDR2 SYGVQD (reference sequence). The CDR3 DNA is TGCGCCAGCAGCGCAGACAGGAAGGTTAATGGCTACACCTTC. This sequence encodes CASSADRKVNGYTF.

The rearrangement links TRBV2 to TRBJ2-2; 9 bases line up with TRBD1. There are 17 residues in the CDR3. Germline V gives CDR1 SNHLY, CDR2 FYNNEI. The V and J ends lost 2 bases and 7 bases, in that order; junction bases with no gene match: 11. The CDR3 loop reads CASSEWERTGVVGELFF. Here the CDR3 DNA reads TGTGCCAGCAGTGAATGGGAGCGGACAGGGGTGGTCGGGGAGCTGTTTTTT. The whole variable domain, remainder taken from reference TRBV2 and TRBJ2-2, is EPEVTQTPSHQVTQMGQEVILRCVPISNHLYFYWYRQILGQKVEFLVSFYNNEISEKSEIFDDQFSVERPDGSNFTLKIRSTKLEDSAMYFCASSEWERTGVVGELFFGEGSRLTVL.

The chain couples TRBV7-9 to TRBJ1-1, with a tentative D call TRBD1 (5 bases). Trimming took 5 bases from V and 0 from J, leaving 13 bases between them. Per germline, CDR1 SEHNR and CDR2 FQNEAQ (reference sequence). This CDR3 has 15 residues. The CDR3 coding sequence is TGTGCCAGCAGCCCCCGAACAGGAGTGAACACTGAAGCTTTCTTT. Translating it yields CASSPRTGVNTEAFF. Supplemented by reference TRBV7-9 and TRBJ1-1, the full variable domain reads DTGVSQNPRHKITKRGQNVTFRCDPISEHNRLYWYRQTLGQGPEFLTYFQNEAQLEKSRLLSDRFSAERPKGSFSTLEIQRTEQGDSAMYLCASSPRTGVNTEAFFGQGTRLTVV.

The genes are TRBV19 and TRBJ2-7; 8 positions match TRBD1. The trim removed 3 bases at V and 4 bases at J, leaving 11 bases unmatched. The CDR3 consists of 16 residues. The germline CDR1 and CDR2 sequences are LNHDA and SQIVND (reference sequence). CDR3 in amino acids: CASSMGTGDGSYEQYF. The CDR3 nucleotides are TGTGCCAGTAGTATGGGGACAGGTGATGGTTCGTACGAGCAGTACTTC.

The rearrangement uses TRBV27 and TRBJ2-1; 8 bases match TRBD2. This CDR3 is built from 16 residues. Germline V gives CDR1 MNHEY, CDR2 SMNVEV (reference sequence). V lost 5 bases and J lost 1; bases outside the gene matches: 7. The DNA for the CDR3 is TGTGCCAGCAGTCGAGCGGGGGCACTTTCCTACAATGAGCAGTTCTTC. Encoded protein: CASSRAGALSYNEQFF.

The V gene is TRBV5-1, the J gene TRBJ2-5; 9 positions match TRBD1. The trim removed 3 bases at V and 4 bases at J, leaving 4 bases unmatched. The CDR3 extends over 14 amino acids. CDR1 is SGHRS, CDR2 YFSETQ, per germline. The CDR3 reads CASSSGQGGETQYF. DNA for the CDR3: TGCGCCAGCAGCTCGGGACAGGGAGGAGAGACCCAGTACTTC. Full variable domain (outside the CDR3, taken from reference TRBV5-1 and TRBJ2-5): KAGVTQTPRYLIKTRGQQVTLSCSPISGHRSVSWYQQTPGQGLQFLFEYFSETQRNKGNFPGRFSGRQFSNSRSEMNVSTLELGDSALYLCASSSGQGGETQYFGPGTRLLVL.